The T cell receptor beta chain under discussion was sequenced for a study of blood T cell repertoires in COVID-19. Data came from immunoSEQ multiplex PCR; TCRdb stores just in-frame clones and leaves some out. The repertoire holds about 260,000 clones, 87% seen once, with approximately 1.6% in the top ten. The V gene lost 3 bases and the J gene lost 1 base, with 6 bases spanning the gap. Germline V gene sequence: CDR1 WNHNN, CDR2 SYGVQD (reference sequence). The CDR3 contains 13 residues. This clone was recorded once. This clonotype was obtained from a woman in her thirties or forties who had recovered from COVID-19. Sample: peripheral blood. The chain recombines TRBV10-1 with TRBJ1-1, with TRBD1 as a possible D gene (5 bases). The chain's CDR3 is CASSEGQNTEAFF. The CDR3 DNA follows: TGCGCCAGCAGTGAAGGACAGAACACTGAAGCTTTCTTT.